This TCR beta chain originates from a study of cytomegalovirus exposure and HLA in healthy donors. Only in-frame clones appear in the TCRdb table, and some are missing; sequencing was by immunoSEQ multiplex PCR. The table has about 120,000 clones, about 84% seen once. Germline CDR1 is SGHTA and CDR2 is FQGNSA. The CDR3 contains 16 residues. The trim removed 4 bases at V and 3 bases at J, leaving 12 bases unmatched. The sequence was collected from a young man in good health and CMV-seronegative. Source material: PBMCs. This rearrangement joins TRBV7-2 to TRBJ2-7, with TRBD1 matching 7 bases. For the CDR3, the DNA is TGTGCCAGCAGCTCGAGACAGGGTATTGGGGACTACGAGCAGTACTTC. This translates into CASSSRQGIGDYEQYF.